This is a list of T cell receptor beta chains from one sample in a study of T-cell reconstitution after alpha-beta-depleted transplantation in children. TCRdb fed the PCR reads into MiXCR, producing one record per CDR3 protein. This sample carries approximately 490,000 distinct CDR3 sequences, around 13% of them seen once, and the ten largest clones take less than 6.5%. This specimen was PBMCs from the stem cell graft donor, taken from the stem cell graft. These receptors were obtained from a human donor who donated a stem cell graft to a child with combined immunodeficiency. Each CDR3 is given with its conserved first and last residue. The D gene is left open where the match is weak. For some rows the clone size is stated as once, few or many, or as a class when expanded; others skip it.

j_call cdr3_length clone_size v_call d_call cdr3_aa cdr3_nt
TRBJ2-2 13 many TRBV12-3/TRBV12-4 . CASSPKYPGELFF TGTGCCAGCAGTCCGAAATACCCCGGGGAGCTGTTTTTT
TRBJ1-1 15 few TRBV6-2/TRBV6-3 TRBD1 CASSSGTGLNTEAFF TGTGCCAGCAGTTCCGGGACAGGGTTAAACACTGAAGCTTTCTTT
TRBJ2-7 15 . TRBV2 . CASSPVGRGAYEQYF TGTGCCAGCAGCCCGGTGGGGCGGGGCGCCTACGAGCAGTACTTC
TRBJ2-1 16 few TRBV7-2 . CASTRSGASQTNEQFF TGTGCCAGCACCCGTTCCGGGGCTAGCCAGACCAATGAGCAGTTCTTC
TRBJ2-1 12 many TRBV5-6 . CASSLTLTEQFF TGTGCCAGCAGCCTGACCCTGACCGAGCAGTTCTTC
TRBJ2-3 15 few TRBV10-3 . CATRDAGSLTDTQYF TGTGCCACGCGGGACGCAGGCTCGCTAACAGATACGCAGTATTTT
TRBJ2-7 15 few TRBV6-1 TRBD1 CASTLDRGLSYEQYF TGTGCCAGCACCCTGGACAGGGGGCTTTCCTACGAGCAGTACTTC
TRBJ2-4 16 few TRBV6-2/TRBV6-3 TRBD2 CASSPGSGRAKNIQYF TGTGCCAGCAGCCCGGGTTCCGGGAGGGCCAAAAACATTCAGTACTTC
TRBJ1-1 16 . TRBV5-1 TRBD1 CASSPAPGQMNTEAFF TGCGCCAGCAGCCCCGCCCCGGGACAGATGAACACTGAAGCTTTCTTT
TRBJ2-7 14 many TRBV20-1 TRBD1 CSARNPGQPYEQYF TGCAGTGCAAGAAACCCGGGACAGCCCTACGAGCAGTACTTC
TRBJ2-2 15 few TRBV24-1 . CATSDLGQRTGELFF TGTGCCACCAGTGATTTGGGCCAGCGTACCGGGGAGCTGTTTTTT
TRBJ2-7 14 many TRBV5-6 . CASSERGLSYEQYF TGTGCCAGCAGCGAACGGGGGTTATCCTACGAGCAGTACTTC
TRBJ1-1 13 many TRBV6-2/TRBV6-3 TRBD1 CASSRNRGTEAFF TGTGCCAGCAGTCGCAACAGGGGCACTGAAGCTTTCTTT
TRBJ2-7 13 many TRBV6-1 TRBD1 CASSVRGPYEQYF TGTGCCAGCAGTGTAAGGGGGCCCTACGAGCAGTACTTC
TRBJ1-2 14 . TRBV2 . CASRSHLSNYGYTF TGTGCCAGCAGGAGCCATCTATCTAACTATGGCTACACCTTC
TRBJ2-3 14 many TRBV20-1 . CSARKFGDTDTQYF TGCAGTGCTAGGAAGTTTGGGGACACAGATACGCAGTATTTT
TRBJ2-1 13 . TRBV27 . CASSLTGWDEQFF TGTGCCAGCAGTTTAACAGGGTGGGATGAGCAGTTCTTC
TRBJ1-1 14 many TRBV20-1 . CSVKEVQLNTEAFF TGCAGTGTTAAGGAGGTACAGCTGAACACTGAAGCTTTCTTT
TRBJ2-2 13 few TRBV11-1 . CASKGFNTGELFF TGTGCCAGCAAGGGGTTTAACACCGGGGAGCTGTTTTTT
TRBJ2-1 14 many TRBV12-3/TRBV12-4 . CASTLQGRFDEQFF TGTGCCAGCACCCTTCAGGGTAGGTTCGATGAGCAGTTCTTC
TRBJ2-3 15 . TRBV7-3 . CASSASGASTDTQYF TGTGCCAGCAGCGCCAGCGGAGCTAGCACAGATACGCAGTATTTT
TRBJ2-7 14 few TRBV6-2/TRBV6-3 TRBD2 CASSYRGSPHEQYF TGTGCCAGCAGTTACCGCGGGAGTCCTCACGAGCAGTACTTC
TRBJ2-2 11 many TRBV29-1 . CSVEGGGELFF TGCAGCGTTGAAGGGGGCGGGGAGCTGTTTTTT
TRBJ2-7 14 . TRBV7-2 . CASSPLGSAYEQYF TGTGCCAGCAGCCCCCTAGGGTCTGCATACGAGCAGTACTTC
TRBJ2-1 15 . TRBV25-1 . CASSVGTLRTNEQFF TGTGCCAGCAGTGTTGGGACGTTACGAACCAATGAGCAGTTCTTC
TRBJ2-2 16 . TRBV5-5 . CASSLFRTLNTGELFF TGTGCCAGCAGCTTATTTCGGACTTTGAACACCGGGGAGCTGTTTTTT
TRBJ1-1 13 few TRBV19 . CASSIDKGQGAFF TGTGCCAGTAGTATAGATAAGGGGCAGGGAGCTTTCTTT
TRBJ2-2 17 many TRBV9 TRBD2 CASSVKLAGLSTGELFF TGTGCCAGCAGCGTCAAACTAGCGGGATTAAGCACCGGGGAGCTGTTTTTT
TRBJ2-2 16 . TRBV7-3 . CASSLRGPGNTGELFF TGTGCCAGCAGCTTACGGGGGCCCGGGAACACCGGGGAGCTGTTTTTT
TRBJ2-1 14 . TRBV5-1 . CASSLVETYNEQFF TGCGCCAGCAGCTTGGTCGAGACCTACAATGAGCAGTTCTTC
TRBJ2-1 15 few TRBV3-1 TRBD1 CASSRGQGINNEQFF TGTGCCAGCAGCCGTGGACAGGGTATTAACAATGAGCAGTTCTTC
TRBJ2-5 12 . TRBV4-2 . CASSQDFETQYF TGTGCCAGCAGCCAAGATTTTGAGACCCAGTACTTC
TRBJ1-3 15 . TRBV13 . CASSPGFGTGNTIYF TGTGCCAGCAGCCCAGGGTTCGGAACTGGAAACACCATATATTTT
TRBJ1-3 15 . TRBV12-3/TRBV12-4 . CASSLLPNSGNTIYF TGTGCCAGCAGTTTATTGCCGAACTCTGGAAACACCATATATTTT
TRBJ2-1 14 many TRBV20-1 TRBD1 CSAQGDREGNEQFF TGCAGTGCCCAAGGGGACAGGGAGGGCAATGAGCAGTTCTTC
TRBJ1-6 18 few TRBV5-1 . CASSLERLSSSYNSPLHF TGCGCCAGCAGCTTGGAACGTTTGAGCTCCTCCTATAATTCACCCCTCCACTTT
TRBJ2-1 12 . TRBV12-3/TRBV12-4 . CASSRGASEQFF TGTGCCAGCAGTCGGGGGGCCTCTGAGCAGTTCTTC
TRBJ1-2 12 many TRBV10-3 . CAIKGGGYGYTF TGTGCCATCAAGGGGGGCGGTTATGGCTACACCTTC
TRBJ2-7 15 few TRBV6-1 TRBD1 CASSPDPGGSYEQYF TGTGCCAGCAGTCCGGATCCAGGGGGCAGTTACGAGCAGTACTTC
TRBJ2-4 14 . TRBV2 . CASNLNGGKDIQYF TGTGCCAGCAACCTAAACGGGGGCAAGGACATTCAGTACTTC
TRBJ2-7 15 . TRBV9 TRBD1 CASSPRQGAVYEQYF TGTGCCAGCAGCCCGCGACAGGGGGCGGTCTACGAGCAGTACTTC
TRBJ2-1 16 . TRBV27 TRBD2 CASSLSGLAGGNEQFF TGTGCCAGCAGTTTATCGGGACTAGCGGGGGGGAATGAGCAGTTCTTC
TRBJ2-7 15 . TRBV30 . CAWSSLGGSNNEQYF TGTGCCTGGAGCTCCTTGGGGGGCAGTAACAACGAGCAGTACTTC
TRBJ2-5 16 many TRBV7-2 . CASSPIGSYEIETQYF TGTGCCAGCAGCCCCATAGGCAGCTATGAAATAGAGACCCAGTACTTC
TRBJ2-3 15 many TRBV7-2 . CASSFPRGSTDTQYF TGTGCCAGCAGTTTCCCACGCGGGTCCACAGATACGCAGTATTTT
TRBJ2-1 14 many TRBV20-1 TRBD1 CSARDRAMFEEQFF TGCAGTGCAAGAGACAGGGCGATGTTCGAGGAGCAGTTCTTC
TRBJ2-7 14 . TRBV6-2/TRBV6-3 . CASSYSVQNYEQYF TGTGCCAGCAGTTACTCAGTACAGAACTACGAGCAGTACTTC
TRBJ2-7 13 . TRBV5-1 . CASSSDAAYEQYF TGCGCCAGCAGCTCGGACGCGGCCTACGAGCAGTACTTC
TRBJ1-1 13 many TRBV5-6 . CASSFTGEPEAFF TGTGCCAGCAGCTTCACCGGGGAACCTGAAGCTTTCTTT